This entry lists 29 T cell receptor beta chains sequenced from one sample in a study of T cells after posttransplantation cyclophosphamide. This table comes from immunoSEQ multiplex PCR, and its TCRdb copy is limited to in-frame clones, with some not included. The table records about 33,000 clones without singletons, the ten largest covering around 1.2%. The material sequenced was PBMCs. The receptors originated from a girl aged 10 to 17 in good health, CMV-negative, and a related stem cell transplant donor.

This chain connects TRBV28 to TRBJ2-1; 7 positions match TRBD1. CDR3 length equals 14 residues. Looked up from germline, CDR1 is MDHEN and CDR2 is SYDVKM. V lost 7 bases to trimming and J lost 2 bases; unmatched junction nucleotides: 5. This CDR3 reads CASTGGQPYNEQFF. The DNA for the CDR3 is TGTGCCAGCACAGGGGGACAGCCCTACAATGAGCAGTTCTTC.

This clone occurred many times. V usage is TRBV10-1 and J usage is TRBJ2-1; TRBD2 matches 9 bases. The CDR3 extends over 17 amino acids. The ends lost 4 bases at V and 7 bases at J; junction bases unmatched: 14. Germline V gene lookup returns CDR1 WNHNN and CDR2 SYGVQD (reference sequence). The CDR3 DNA follows: TGCGCCAGCAGTGGCACCCGTGGGGTAGCGGGAGTGAATGAGCAGTTCTTC. Its translation is CASSGTRGVAGVNEQFF.

This clone was counted ten times or more. This CDR3 reads CASSPAGSREQYF. For the CDR3, the DNA is TGTGCCAGCAGTCCAGCGGGTTCGCGAGAGCAGTACTTC. The chain uses TRBV6-5 and TRBJ2-7; TRBD2 is a possible D gene (6 bases). The V end was cut by 5 bases, the J end by 7 bases, with 15 bases between. Germline V gene sequence: CDR1 MNHEY, CDR2 SVGAGI. This CDR3 contains 13 residues.

This clone was seen only a few times. The CDR3 loop is CASSGATTGPLHF. The DNA for the CDR3 is TGTGCCAGCAGTGGGGCGACTACTGGGCCCCTCCACTTT. The rearrangement links TRBV25-1 to TRBJ1-6; unclear D gene. Germline values: CDR1 MGHDK, CDR2 SYGVNS. V lost 4 bases and J 13 bases, leaving 14 bases between the germline ends. The CDR3 runs to 13 residues.

At least ten counts were recorded for this clone. The CDR3 DNA sequence: TGTGCCACCAGCCGCGGACAGGGCCCTAATATGAACACTGAAGCTTTCTTT. It encodes CATSRGQGPNMNTEAFF. J is TRBJ1-1 and V is TRBV15; 8 bases map to TRBD1. The trim removed 5 bases at V and 0 bases at J, leaving 11 bases unmatched. The CDR3 runs to 17 residues. Germline V CDR1 and CDR2: LNHNV, YYDKDF (reference sequence).

The genes are TRBV28 and TRBJ2-2; TRBD2 might be the D (5 bases). The CDR3 spans 16 residues. V lost 4 bases, J lost 6 bases, and 18 bases lay in between. Germline values: CDR1 MDHEN, CDR2 SYDVKM. CDR3 in DNA: TGTGCCAGCAGTTCGTATTTTCGAGGGAGCGCCGGGGAGCTGTTTTTT. Its translation is CASSSYFRGSAGELFF.

The V gene is TRBV7-2, the J gene TRBJ2-6; 7 positions match TRBD2. This CDR3 has 18 amino acids. V was pared by 1 base and J by 2 bases, with 8 bases of the junction left unmatched. In germline, CDR1 is SGHTA, CDR2 FQGNSA. CDR3 sequence: CASSLEGLGRAGANVLTF. In DNA form, the CDR3 reads TGTGCCAGCAGCTTAGAGGGGTTGGGGAGGGCTGGGGCCAACGTCCTGACTTTC.

This clone was counted a few times. V is TRBV28 and J is TRBJ1-4; the match to TRBD1 covers 7 bases. V trimming: 3 bases; J trimming: 7 bases; junction bases outside the gene matches: 2. The CDR3 covers 13 residues. CDR1 and CDR2 (germline): MDHEN, SYDVKM. CDR3: CASSFSGGEKLFF. The CDR3, as DNA: TGTGCCAGCAGTTTTTCAGGGGGTGAAAAACTGTTTTTT. Full variable domain (rest looked up from reference TRBV28 and TRBJ1-4): DVKVTQSSRYLVKRTGEKVFLECVQDMDHENMFWYRQDPGLGLRLIYFSYDVKMKEKGDIPEGYSVSREKKERFSLILESASTNQTSMYLCASSFSGGEKLFFGSGTQLSVL.

This clone was counted ten times or more. The DNA for the CDR3 is TGTGCCTGGATGTATCTAGGGGACTATGGCTACACCTTC. Translating it yields CAWMYLGDYGYTF. The V call is TRBV30, the J call TRBJ1-2, with a tentative D call TRBD1 (5 bases). Trimming shortened V by 4 bases and J by 3 bases, and 12 bases separated the two germline ends. The germline V gene encodes CDR1 GTSNPN and CDR2 SVGIG (reference sequence). The CDR3 consists of 13 residues. Full variable domain (outside the CDR3, taken from reference TRBV30 and TRBJ1-2): SQTIHQWPATLVQPVGSPLSLECTVEGTSNPNLYWYRQAAGRGLQLLFYSVGIGQISSEVPQNLSASRPQDRQFILSSKKLLLSDSGFYLCAWMYLGDYGYTFGSGTRLTVV.

This clone was counted many times. The chain is built from TRBV6-5 and TRBJ2-4, with TRBD2 matching 7 bases. This CDR3 has 15 amino acids. The junction had 7 bases not matched to a gene; V was cut back by 0 bases and J by 8 bases. Germline lookup yields CDR1 MNHEY and CDR2 SVGAGI. CDR3 in amino acids: CASSYSTGGRDIQYF. The DNA for the CDR3 is TGTGCCAGCAGTTACTCGACGGGGGGTCGGGACATTCAGTACTTC.

This clone was found many times. The rearrangement links TRBV19 to TRBJ1-5; D is perhaps TRBD1 (6 bases). V lost 4 bases and J 3 bases, leaving 13 bases between the germline ends. The CDR3 sequence is 15 residues long. The germline V gene encodes CDR1 LNHDA and CDR2 SQIVND (reference sequence). DNA for the CDR3: TGTGCCAGTAGTACATCAGGGGTGATCAATCAGCCCCAGCATTTT. Translated, it gives CASSTSGVINQPQHF.

The table lists this clone with many counts. The DNA for the CDR3 is TGTGCCAGCAGTTTGGGTGCGGGCCGCACAGATACGCAGTATTTT. It is translated as CASSLGAGRTDTQYF. V and J are TRBV27 and TRBJ2-3; tentative D call: TRBD2 (5 bases). CDR1 and CDR2 from the germline V gene are MNHEY and SMNVEV (reference sequence). The CDR3 covers 15 residues. Trimming cost V 3 bases and J 1 base, with 11 bases left between them.

This clone was seen only a few times. The chain joins TRBV5-1 to TRBJ2-5, with D maybe TRBD2 (6 bases). TRBJ2-7 matches the DNA end more closely, so the J call is doubtful. The CDR3 is 14 amino acids. Germline values: CDR1 SGHRS, CDR2 YFSETQ. The CDR3 reads CASSPGTPSYEQYF. The CDR3 region has the DNA TGCGCCAGCAGCCCCGGGACTCCGTCGTACGAGCAGTACTTC.

This clone was picked up many times. The V call is TRBV6-4, the J call TRBJ2-3, with 8 bases matching TRBD2. Germline V lookup: CDR1 MRHNA, CDR2 SNTAGT. This CDR3 has 15 amino acids. V dropped 3 bases and J dropped 2; count of bases not matched to a gene: 4. The CDR3, as DNA: TGTGCCAGCAGTGAGATTAGCGGGGCCACAGATACGCAGTATTTT. It codes for CASSEISGATDTQYF.

This clone has ten or more counts. The rearrangement uses TRBV6-6 and TRBJ1-2, with D uncertain. This CDR3 has 13 residues. CDR1 and CDR2 (germline): MNHNY, SVGAGI (reference sequence). The V and J ends lost 0 bases and 4 bases respectively, with 6 bases between them. The CDR3 sequence: CASSYSSLYGYTF. Here the CDR3 DNA reads TGTGCCAGCAGTTACTCGAGTCTCTATGGCTACACCTTC.

This clone was observed at least ten times. The chain links TRBV6-6 to TRBJ2-1; 11 bases line up with TRBD2. Losses at the gene ends were 4 bases for V and 5 bases for J; bases not matched to a gene: 1. The CDR3 has 14 amino acids. Germline V gives CDR1 MNHNY, CDR2 SVGAGI (reference sequence). DNA of the CDR3: TGTGCCAGCAGTTTGGGACTAGCGGACAATGAGCAGTTCTTC. It is translated as CASSLGLADNEQFF.

This clone occurred many times. The chain has TRBV5-1 and TRBJ2-3; 9 nucleotides agree with TRBD1. Losses at the gene ends were 6 bases for V and 3 bases for J; bases not matched to a gene: 5. The germline V gene encodes CDR1 SGHRS and CDR2 YFSETQ. This CDR3 comprises 14 residues. CDR3 sequence: CASNHRGLTDTQYF. The CDR3 DNA reads as TGCGCCAGCAATCACAGGGGGCTTACAGATACGCAGTATTTT.

This clone has more than one count but fewer than ten. Its ends do not fully match the called genes, so a read error is possible. The V and J genes are TRBV7-9 and TRBJ2-2; D gene ambiguous. The CDR3 has 13 residues. The germline CDR1 and CDR2 sequences are SEHNR and FQNEAQ (reference sequence). This CDR3 is CVSSLYYTGELFF. In DNA, the CDR3 is TGTGTCAGCAGCCTCTACTACACCGGGGAGCTGTTTTTT.

This clone appeared many times. The CDR3 reads CASSFPTSGGSSTDTQYF. CDR3 sequence (DNA): TGTGCCAGCAGCTTTCCGACTAGCGGGGGATCTAGCACAGATACGCAGTATTTT. The J gene is TRBJ2-3, the V gene TRBV11-2, with 12 bases matching TRBD2. CDR3 length: 18 amino acids. CDR1 and CDR2 from the germline V gene are SGHAT and FQNNGV. With 3 bases clipped from V and 0 bases from J, the junction kept 7 bases outside the gene matches.

This clone was picked up a small number of times. The chain joins TRBV7-2 to TRBJ2-7; 10 bases are shared with TRBD2. Germline CDR1 reads SGHTA; CDR2 reads FQGNSA. V lost 1 base, J lost 4 bases, and 7 bases stayed unmatched. The CDR3 consists of 16 residues. The DNA for the CDR3 is TGTGCCAGCAGCTTAGTGTGGCTAGCGGGAGAGTACGAGCAGTACTTC. This sequence encodes CASSLVWLAGEYEQYF.

This clone was detected ten times or more. The genes are TRBV4-1 and TRBJ1-3; D remains ambiguous. V was shortened by 0 bases and J by 2 bases, with 8 bases between the two germline ends. Germline CDR1 MGHRA, CDR2 YSYEKL. The CDR3 length is 15 residues. CDR3 amino acids: CASSQEGGTGNTIYF. The CDR3 coding sequence is TGCGCCAGCAGCCAAGAAGGAGGGACTGGAAACACCATATATTTT.

This clone was detected many times. J is TRBJ2-1 and V is TRBV19, with 9 bases that match TRBD2. The CDR3 consists of 16 residues. Germline trimming cut 4 bases from V and 3 bases from J; bases unmatched to any gene: 7. CDR1 and CDR2 (germline): LNHDA, SQIVND (reference sequence). Written as DNA, the CDR3 is TGTGCCAGTAGTACAGTTAGCGGGAGTAACTACAATGAGCAGTTCTTC. Amino acid sequence: CASSTVSGSNYNEQFF.

This clone was counted at least ten times. The chain links TRBV4-3 to TRBJ2-7, with 9 bases that match TRBD1. The CDR3 runs 14 residues. The V and J ends lost 3 bases and 4 bases, in that order; junction bases with no gene match: 4. Germline loops: CDR1 LGHNA, CDR2 YSLEER. The CDR3 spells CASSQGQGWYEQYF. DNA of the CDR3: TGCGCCAGCAGCCAGGGACAGGGATGGTACGAGCAGTACTTC.

This clone was seen at least ten times. The chain has TRBV7-7 and TRBJ2-3; 14 nucleotides agree with TRBD2. The length of the CDR3 is 16 residues. V dropped 4 bases and J dropped 4; count of bases not matched to a gene: 4. Germline values: CDR1 SSHAT, CDR2 FNYEAQ (reference sequence). CDR3 in DNA: TGTGCCAGCAGCTCGACTAGCGGGGGGGTAGCAGATACGCAGTATTTT. Translation gives CASSSTSGGVADTQYF.

V gene TRBV5-6 combines with J gene TRBJ1-2, with a tentative D call TRBD1 (5 bases). Trimming took off 4 bases at V and 2 bases at J, with 15 bases between the two ends. Germline V gives CDR1 SGHDT, CDR2 YYEEEE. This CDR3 contains 15 residues. The CDR3 sequence: CASSPGAHPNYGYTF. The CDR3 region has the DNA TGTGCCAGCAGCCCTGGGGCCCACCCCAACTATGGCTACACCTTC.

The rearrangement joins TRBV28 to TRBJ1-2; 8 positions match TRBD1. This CDR3 contains 14 residues. V shed 11 bases and J 0 bases; nucleotides not matched to a gene: 8. The V gene's germline CDR1 is MDHEN and CDR2 SYDVKM. The CDR3 protein is CAVGTGIANYGYTF. As DNA, the CDR3 is TGTGCCGTCGGGACAGGTATAGCTAACTATGGCTACACCTTC.

This clone was recorded many times. V usage is TRBV5-4 and J usage is TRBJ2-2; 7 bases match TRBD1. Germline CDR1 and CDR2: SGHNT and YYREEE (reference sequence). V shed 2 bases and J 4 bases; nucleotides not matched to a gene: 8. The length of the CDR3 is 16 residues. Written as DNA, the CDR3 is TGTGCCAGCAGCTTTCCGGGACAGCTTACCACCGGGGAGCTGTTTTTT. Its protein is CASSFPGQLTTGELFF.

The V and J genes are TRBV9 and TRBJ1-4; tentative D call: TRBD1 (5 bases). The V gene lost 4 bases and the J gene lost 1 base, with 8 bases spanning the gap. Germline V gene data show CDR1 as SGDLS and CDR2 as YYNGEE. The CDR3 consists of 14 residues. CDR3 residues: CASSPRGTNEKLFF. In nucleotides, the CDR3 is TGTGCCAGCAGCCCAAGGGGAACTAATGAAAAACTGTTTTTT.

This clone turned up a few times. The CDR3 spells CASSGIGGGADTQYF. In DNA form, the CDR3 reads TGTGCCAGCAGTGGAATAGGGGGCGGCGCGGATACGCAGTATTTT. The V gene is TRBV28, the J gene TRBJ2-3; 7 bases fit TRBD1. V lost 5 bases, J lost 6 bases, and 11 bases stayed unmatched. The germline gives CDR1 MDHEN, CDR2 SYDVKM. This CDR3 comprises 15 residues.